This T cell receptor beta chain emerged from a study of shared clonotypes between healthy human individuals. At the level of the study: The composition of the donors was a couple of women and a few men aged 18 to 49. Broader study findings: In contrast to clonotypes shared by all four donors, non-shared clonotypes had lower generation probabilities.

As regards this clone: The antigen is unknown.

V lost 3 bases, J lost 2 bases, and 9 bases lay in between. CDR3 length: 14 amino acids. CDR1 SGHDN and CDR2 FVKESK come from the germline V gene. Assay execution took place at the deep level. Some clones are missing from TCRdb's copy, which holds only in-frame ones; the method was immunoSEQ multiplex PCR. The data contain about 580,000 clones, 95% to 98% of them singletons. Naive CD8 cells, CD45RO-negative and positively selected for CCR7, excluded terminally differentiated effector memory CD45RA+ cells. The sequence was obtained from a man aged 30 to 39 in good health. This chain uses TRBV14 with TRBJ2-3; D is unresolved. Sequencing was performed on naive CD8+ T cells sorted from blood. The CDR3, as DNA: TGTGCCAGCAGCCACTTGGATCTCACAGATACGCAGTATTTT. Translating gives CASSHLDLTDTQYF.